This T cell receptor (beta chain) originates from a study of lung T cells in sarcoidosis with Löfgren's syndrome. V lost 4 bases to trimming and J lost 7 bases; unmatched junction nucleotides: 5. Germline CDR1 is SGHTS and CDR2 is YDEGEE. CDR3 length equals 13 residues. TCRdb processed the reads anew with MiXCR; each CDR3 protein has one entry. The sample has some 18,000 distinct CDR3 sequences, roughly 22% seen once. This clonotype was observed a few times. The CDR3 end shows no conserved phenylalanine or tryptophan, and so a read error is likely. J is TRBJ1-5 and V is TRBV5-8; 7 nucleotides line up with TRBD1. The sequence was obtained from a human donor with sarcoidosis (Löfgren's syndrome or another form), or a control subject (not recorded which). The sample taken for sequencing was CD4+ T cells from PBMCs. The CDR3 DNA is TGTGCCAGCAGCCGGGACAGCGGACAGCCCCAGCATTCT. Residues: CASSRDSGQPQHS.